The present TCR beta chain was sequenced within a study of blood T cells in healthy people across ages. General study points: TCR beta diversity, measured per million T cells, fell in a roughly linear way with age.

Germline values: CDR1 SGHVS, CDR2 FQNEAQ. The CDR3 contains 16 residues. A few counts support this clonotype. Its target is unknown. Through a sample-barcoded 5' primer and a J-beta primer mix, a second PCR was run for about 6 to 12 cycles. TCRdb fed the 5' RACE reads into MiXCR, producing one record per CDR3 protein. The sample yields 590,000 or so distinct CDR3 sequences, roughly 31% seen once. The rearrangement links TRBV7-8 to TRBJ2-1, with D possibly being TRBD1 or TRBD2 (5 bases each). The J call could be wrong; TRBJ2-7 is a better fit for the DNA end. Specimen: blood. The receptor's source is a woman older than 75 in good health. This chain's CDR3 is CASSYRDPNSYNEQYF. CDR3 nucleotide sequence: TGTGCCAGCAGCTACCGGGACCCCAATTCCTACAATGAGCAGTACTTC.